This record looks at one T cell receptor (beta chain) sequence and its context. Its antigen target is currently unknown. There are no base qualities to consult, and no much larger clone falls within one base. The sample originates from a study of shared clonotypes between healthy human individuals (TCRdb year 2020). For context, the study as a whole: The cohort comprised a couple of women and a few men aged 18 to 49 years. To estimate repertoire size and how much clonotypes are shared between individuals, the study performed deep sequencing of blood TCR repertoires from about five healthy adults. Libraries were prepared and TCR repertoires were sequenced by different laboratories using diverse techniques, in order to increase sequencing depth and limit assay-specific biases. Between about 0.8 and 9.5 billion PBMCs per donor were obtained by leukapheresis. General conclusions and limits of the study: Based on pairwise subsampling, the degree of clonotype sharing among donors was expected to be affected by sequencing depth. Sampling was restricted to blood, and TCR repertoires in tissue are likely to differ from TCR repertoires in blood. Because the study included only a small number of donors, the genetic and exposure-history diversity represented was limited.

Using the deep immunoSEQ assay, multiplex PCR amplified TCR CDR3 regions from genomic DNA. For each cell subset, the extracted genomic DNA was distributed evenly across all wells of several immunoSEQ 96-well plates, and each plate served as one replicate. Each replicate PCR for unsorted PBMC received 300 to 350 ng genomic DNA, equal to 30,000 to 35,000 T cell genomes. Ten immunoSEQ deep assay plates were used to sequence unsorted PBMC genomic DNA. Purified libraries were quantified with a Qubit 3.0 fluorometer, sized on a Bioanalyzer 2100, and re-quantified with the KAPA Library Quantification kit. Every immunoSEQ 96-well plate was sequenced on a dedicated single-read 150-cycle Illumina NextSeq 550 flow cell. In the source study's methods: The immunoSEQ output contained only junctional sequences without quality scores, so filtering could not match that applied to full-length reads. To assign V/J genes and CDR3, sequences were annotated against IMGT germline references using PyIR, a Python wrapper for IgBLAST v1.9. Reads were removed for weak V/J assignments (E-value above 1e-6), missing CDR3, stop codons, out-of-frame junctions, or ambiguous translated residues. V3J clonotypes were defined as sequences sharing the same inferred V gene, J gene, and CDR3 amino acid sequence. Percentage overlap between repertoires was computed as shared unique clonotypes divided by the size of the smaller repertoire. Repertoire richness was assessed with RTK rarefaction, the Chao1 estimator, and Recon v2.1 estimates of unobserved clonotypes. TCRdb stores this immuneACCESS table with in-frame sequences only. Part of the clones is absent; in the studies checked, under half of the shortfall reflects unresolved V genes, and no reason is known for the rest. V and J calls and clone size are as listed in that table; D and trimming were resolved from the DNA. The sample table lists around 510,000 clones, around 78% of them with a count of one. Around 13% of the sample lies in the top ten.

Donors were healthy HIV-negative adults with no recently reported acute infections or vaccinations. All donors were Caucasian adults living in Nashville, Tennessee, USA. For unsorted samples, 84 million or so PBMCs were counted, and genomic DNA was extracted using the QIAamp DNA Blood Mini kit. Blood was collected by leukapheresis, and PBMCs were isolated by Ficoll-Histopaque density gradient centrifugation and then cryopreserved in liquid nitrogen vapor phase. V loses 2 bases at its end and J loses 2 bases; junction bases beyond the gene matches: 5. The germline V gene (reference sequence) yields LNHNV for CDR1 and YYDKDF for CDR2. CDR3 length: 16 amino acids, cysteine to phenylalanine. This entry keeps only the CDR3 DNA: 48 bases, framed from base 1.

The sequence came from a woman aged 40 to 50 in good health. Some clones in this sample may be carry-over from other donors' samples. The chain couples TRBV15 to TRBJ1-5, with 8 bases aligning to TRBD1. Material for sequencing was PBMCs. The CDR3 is CATSRYQGAGNQPQHF. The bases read TGTGCCACCAGCAGATACCAGGGGGCTGGCAATCAGCCCCAGCATTTT. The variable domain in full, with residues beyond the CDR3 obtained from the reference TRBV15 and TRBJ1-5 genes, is DAMVIQNPRYQVTQFGKPVTLSCSQTLNHNVMYWYQQKSSQAPKLLFHYYDKDFNNEADTPDNFQSRRPNTSFCFLDIRSPGLGDTAMYLCATSRYQGAGNQPQHFGDGTRLSIL.